The 10 T cell receptor beta chains presented below share a single source sample, sequenced in a study of cytomegalovirus exposure and HLA in healthy donors. Primers included in the PCR were 60 Vbeta and 13 Jbeta primers. Sequencing was performed with immunoSEQ multiplex PCR; in TCRdb, only in-frame clones are kept and a portion is missing. The sample gives 60,000 to 85,000 clones, 84% of which show up once; approximately 17% is in the top ten. The sample taken for sequencing was PBMCs. The receptors were gathered from a man aged 65 to 85 in good health and CMV-seropositive.

The chain uses TRBV9 and TRBJ2-1; 10 bases line up with TRBD2. With 0 bases clipped from V and 5 bases from J, the junction kept 11 bases outside the gene matches. The CDR3 runs 18 residues. CDR1 is SGDLS, CDR2 YYNGEE, per germline. This chain's CDR3 is CASSVASTWTSGNNEQFF. The DNA for the CDR3 is TGTGCCAGCAGCGTAGCCTCGACCTGGACTAGCGGCAACAATGAGCAGTTCTTC.

This sequence joins TRBV5-1 and TRBJ2-7; D is perhaps TRBD2 (6 bases). V was pared by 0 bases and J by 3 bases, with 7 bases between. The CDR3 runs 13 residues. The germline V gene has CDR1 SGHRS and CDR2 YFSETQ. The CDR3 here is CASSLAEGYEQYF. The DNA for the CDR3 is TGCGCCAGCAGCTTGGCGGAGGGCTACGAGCAGTACTTC.

The rearrangement uses TRBV7-8 and TRBJ2-3; 8 positions match TRBD1. The V segment lost 1 base and the J segment 2 bases; nucleotides outside the gene matches: 8. The CDR3 is 17 amino acids. Germline lookup yields CDR1 SGHVS and CDR2 FQNEAQ. CDR3 nucleotides: TGTGCCAGCAGCTTAGGAGCAGGGGGCCCAATCACAGATACGCAGTATTTT. Protein sequence: CASSLGAGGPITDTQYF. Combining the CDR3 with reference TRBV7-8 and TRBJ2-3 gives the whole variable domain GAGVSQSPRYKVAKRGQDVALRCDPISGHVSLFWYQQALGQGPEFLTYFQNEAQLDKSGLPSDRFFAERPEGSVSTLKIQRTQQEDSAVYLCASSLGAGGPITDTQYFGPGTRLTVL.

This chain connects TRBV7-2 to TRBJ1-1, with D unresolved. Trimming took 5 bases from V and 0 from J, leaving 16 bases between them. The V gene's germline CDR1 is SGHTA and CDR2 FQGNSA. The CDR3 has 16 amino acids. The CDR3: CASSPVGGLMNTEAFF. Here the CDR3 DNA reads TGTGCCAGCAGCCCGGTCGGAGGCCTAATGAACACTGAAGCTTTCTTT. Variable domain in full (rest from reference TRBV7-2 and TRBJ1-1): GAGVSQSPSNKVTEKGKDVELRCDPISGHTALYWYRQSLGQGLEFLIYFQGNSAPDKSGLPSDRFSAERTGGSVSTLTIQRTQQEDSAVYLCASSPVGGLMNTEAFFGQGTRLTVV.

V is TRBV7-9 and J is TRBJ2-5, with 9 bases fitting TRBD1. The CDR3 covers 14 residues. Germline V lookup: CDR1 SEHNR, CDR2 FQNEAQ (reference sequence). Trimming cost V 6 bases and J 5 bases; bases outside gene matches: 7. The CDR3 loop reads CASSTGQGFETQYF. CDR3 bases: TGTGCCAGCAGTACGGGACAGGGTTTTGAGACCCAGTACTTC.

This clone was counted only a few times. V and J are TRBV4-3 and TRBJ2-3; 7 bases fit TRBD2. CDR1 and CDR2 (germline): LGHNA, YSLEER. The CDR3 covers 16 residues. The junction had 8 bases not matched to a gene; V was cut back by 1 base and J by 4 bases. For the CDR3, the DNA is TGCGCCAGCAGCCAAGTAGTGGGGGGGAGGGCAGATACGCAGTATTTT. Its protein product is CASSQVVGGRADTQYF.

The chain has TRBV30 and TRBJ2-5; TRBD2 matches at 9 bases. Per the germline V gene, CDR1 is GTSNPN and CDR2 is SVGIG (reference sequence). V trimming: 0 bases; J trimming: 7 bases; junction bases outside the gene matches: 9. The CDR3 spans 15 residues. The CDR3 loop is CAWSVRSSGMGTQYF. The CDR3 coding sequence is TGTGCCTGGAGTGTACGATCTAGCGGGATGGGGACCCAGTACTTC.

The chain joins TRBV5-4 to TRBJ2-1, with TRBD1 matching 10 bases. J gave up 9 bases and V 5 bases, and 5 bases lay outside the gene matches. Germline CDR1 and CDR2: SGHNT and YYREEE (reference sequence). CDR3 length: 13 amino acids. CDR3 protein: CASRTTGGSEQFF. The CDR3 DNA reads TGTGCCAGCAGAACGACAGGGGGCAGTGAGCAGTTCTTC. Full variable domain (missing parts from reference TRBV5-4 and TRBJ2-1): ETGVTQSPTHLIKTRGQQVTLRCSSQSGHNTVSWYQQALGQGPQFIFQYYREEENGRGNFPPRFSGLQFPNYSSELNVNALELDDSALYLCASRTTGGSEQFFGPGTRLTVL.

This chain links TRBV5-1 with TRBJ2-7, with D perhaps TRBD1 (6 bases). This CDR3 has 13 amino acids. The germline gives CDR1 SGHRS, CDR2 YFSETQ. V lost 5 bases and J lost 2, with 11 bases in between. The CDR3 loop is CASRLGQTYEQYF. Here the CDR3 DNA reads TGCGCCAGCAGACTCGGACAGACCTACGAGCAGTACTTC.

This chain uses TRBV7-8 with TRBJ1-5, with 8 bases that match TRBD1. CDR3 size: 15 residues. V trimming: 6 bases; J trimming: 0 bases; junction bases outside the gene matches: 4. CDR1 and CDR2 from the germline V gene are SGHVS and FQNEAQ. The CDR3 sequence is CASSSQGDSNQPQHF. The CDR3 DNA reads TGTGCCAGCAGTTCACAGGGGGATAGCAATCAGCCCCAGCATTTT.